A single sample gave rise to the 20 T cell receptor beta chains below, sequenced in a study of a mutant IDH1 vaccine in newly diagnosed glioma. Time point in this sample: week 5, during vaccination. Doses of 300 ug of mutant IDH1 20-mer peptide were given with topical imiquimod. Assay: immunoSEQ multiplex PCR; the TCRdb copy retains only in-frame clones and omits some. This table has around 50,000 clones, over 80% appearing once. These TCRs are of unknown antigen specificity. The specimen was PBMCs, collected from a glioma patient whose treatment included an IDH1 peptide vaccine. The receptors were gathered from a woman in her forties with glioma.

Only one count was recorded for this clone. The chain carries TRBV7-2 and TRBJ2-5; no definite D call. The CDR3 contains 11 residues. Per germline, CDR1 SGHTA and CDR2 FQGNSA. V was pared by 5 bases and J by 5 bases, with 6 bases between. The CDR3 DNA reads TGTGCCAGCAGCGCGCTGGAGACCCAGTACTTC. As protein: CASSALETQYF.

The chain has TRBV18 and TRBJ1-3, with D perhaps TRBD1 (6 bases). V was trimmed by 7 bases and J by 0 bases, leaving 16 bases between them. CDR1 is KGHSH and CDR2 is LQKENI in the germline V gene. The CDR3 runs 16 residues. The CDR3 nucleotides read TGTGCCAGCTTGTCACAGGGTTCTCTCTCTGGAAACACCATATATTTT. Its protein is CASLSQGSLSGNTIYF.

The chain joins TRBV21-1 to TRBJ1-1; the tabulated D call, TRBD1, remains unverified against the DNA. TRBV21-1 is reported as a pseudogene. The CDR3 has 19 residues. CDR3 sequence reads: CASTGWSYIRRQLVTEAFF. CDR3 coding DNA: TGTGCCAGCACCGGTTGGTCCTATATCCGGCGACAGCTAGTCACTGAAGCTTTCTTT.

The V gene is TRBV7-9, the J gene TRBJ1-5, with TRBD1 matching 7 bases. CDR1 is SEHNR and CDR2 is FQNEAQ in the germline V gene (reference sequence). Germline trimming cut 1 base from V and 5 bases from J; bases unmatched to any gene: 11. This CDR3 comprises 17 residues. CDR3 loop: CASSLGAGGTRYQPQHF. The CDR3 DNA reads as TGTGCCAGCAGCTTAGGGGCAGGGGGAACCCGATATCAGCCCCAGCATTTT.

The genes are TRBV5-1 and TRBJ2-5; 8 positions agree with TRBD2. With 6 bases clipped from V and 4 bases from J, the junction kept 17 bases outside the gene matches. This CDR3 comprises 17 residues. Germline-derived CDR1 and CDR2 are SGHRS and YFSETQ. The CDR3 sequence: CASTPGGGGEYRETQYF. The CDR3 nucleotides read TGCGCCAGCACCCCGGGGGGGGGCGGCGAATACCGAGAGACCCAGTACTTC.

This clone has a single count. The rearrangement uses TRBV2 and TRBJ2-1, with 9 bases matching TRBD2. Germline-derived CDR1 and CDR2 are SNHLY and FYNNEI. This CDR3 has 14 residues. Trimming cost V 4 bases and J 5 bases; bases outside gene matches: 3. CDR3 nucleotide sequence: TGTGCCAGCAGTGGACTAGCGGCCGACAATGAGCAGTTCTTC. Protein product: CASSGLAADNEQFF.

In nucleotides, the CDR3 is TGTGCCAGCAGCCCAGGGGGGAATGGCTACACCTTC. Amino acids: CASSPGGNGYTF. V and J are TRBV7-9 and TRBJ1-2; 7 bases match TRBD1. The CDR3 runs to 12 residues. The V and J ends lost 5 bases and 6 bases, in that order; junction bases with no gene match: 3. Germline V gene data show CDR1 as SEHNR and CDR2 as FQNEAQ (reference sequence).

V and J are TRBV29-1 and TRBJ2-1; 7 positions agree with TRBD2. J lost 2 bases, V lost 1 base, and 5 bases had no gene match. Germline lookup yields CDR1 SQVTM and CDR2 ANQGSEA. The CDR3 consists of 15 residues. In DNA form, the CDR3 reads TGCAGCGTTGAAGCTATGACTAGCCCCTACAATGAGCAGTTCTTC. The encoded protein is CSVEAMTSPYNEQFF.

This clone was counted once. Here the CDR3 reads CAISSRLAGGGGELFF. Written as DNA, the CDR3 is TGTGCCATCAGCTCCCGGCTAGCGGGGGGGGGCGGGGAGCTGTTTTTT. The V call is TRBV10-3, the J call TRBJ2-2; 12 bases are shared with TRBD2. The V gene end was trimmed by 6 bases and the J gene end by 7 bases; junction bases not matched to a gene: 9. The CDR3 runs 16 residues. The germline V gene encodes CDR1 ENHRY and CDR2 SYGVKD.

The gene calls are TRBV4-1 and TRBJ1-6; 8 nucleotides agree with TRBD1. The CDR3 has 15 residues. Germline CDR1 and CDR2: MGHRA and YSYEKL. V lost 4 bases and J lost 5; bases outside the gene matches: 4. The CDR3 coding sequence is TGCGCCAGCAGCCCCCGGGACAGGAATAATTCACCCCTCCACTTT. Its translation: CASSPRDRNNSPLHF.

CDR3 amino acids: CARSGTGNEQYF. The CDR3, as DNA: TGTGCCAGATCCGGGACAGGGAACGAGCAGTACTTC. V gene TRBV18 combines with J gene TRBJ2-7; 9 nucleotides agree with TRBD1. The V gene end was trimmed by 9 bases and the J gene end by 5 bases; junction bases not matched to a gene: 5. Germline CDR1 KGHSH, CDR2 LQKENI. The CDR3 consists of 12 residues.

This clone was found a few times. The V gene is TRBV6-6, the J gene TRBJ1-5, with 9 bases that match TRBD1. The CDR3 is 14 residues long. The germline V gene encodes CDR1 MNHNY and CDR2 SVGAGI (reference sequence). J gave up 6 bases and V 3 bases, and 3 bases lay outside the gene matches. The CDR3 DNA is TGTGCCAGCAGTTATACAGGGGGCAGTCAGCCCCAGCATTTT. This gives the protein CASSYTGGSQPQHF.

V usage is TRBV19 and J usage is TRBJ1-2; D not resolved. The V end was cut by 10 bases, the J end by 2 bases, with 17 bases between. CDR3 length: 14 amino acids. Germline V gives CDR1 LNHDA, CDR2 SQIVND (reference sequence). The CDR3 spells CATKGNIGNYGYTF. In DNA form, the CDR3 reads TGTGCCACCAAGGGCAATATCGGAAACTATGGCTACACCTTC.

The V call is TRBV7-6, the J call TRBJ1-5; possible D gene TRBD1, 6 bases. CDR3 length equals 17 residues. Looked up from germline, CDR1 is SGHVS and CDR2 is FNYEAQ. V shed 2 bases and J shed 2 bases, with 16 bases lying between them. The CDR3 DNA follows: TGTGCCAGCAGCTTACCCCATTCCTACAGGGGCAATCAGCCCCAGCATTTT. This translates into CASSLPHSYRGNQPQHF.

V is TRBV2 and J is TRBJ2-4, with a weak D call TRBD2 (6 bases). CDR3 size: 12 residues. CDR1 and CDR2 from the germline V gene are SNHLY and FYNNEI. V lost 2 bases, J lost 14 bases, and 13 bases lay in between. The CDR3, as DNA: TGTGCCAGCAGTGAAATTACGGGGGTTAAGTACTTC. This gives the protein CASSEITGVKYF.

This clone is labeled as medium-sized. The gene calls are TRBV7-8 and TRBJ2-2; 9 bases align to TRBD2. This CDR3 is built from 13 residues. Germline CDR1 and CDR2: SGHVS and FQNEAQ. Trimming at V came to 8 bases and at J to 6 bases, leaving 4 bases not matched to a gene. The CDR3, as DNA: TGTGCCAGCGGTCGACTAGCGGCCGGGGAGCTGTTTTTT. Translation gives CASGRLAAGELFF. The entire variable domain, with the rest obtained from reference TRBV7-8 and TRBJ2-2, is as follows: GAGVSQSPRYKVAKRGQDVALRCDPISGHVSLFWYQQALGQGPEFLTYFQNEAQLDKSGLPSDRFFAERPEGSVSTLKIQRTQQEDSAVYLCASGRLAAGELFFGEGSRLTVL.

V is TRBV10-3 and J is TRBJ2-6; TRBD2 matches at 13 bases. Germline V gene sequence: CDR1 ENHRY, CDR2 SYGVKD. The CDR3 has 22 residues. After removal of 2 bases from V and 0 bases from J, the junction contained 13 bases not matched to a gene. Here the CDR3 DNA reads TGTGCCATCAGTGAGAGACGGACTAGCGGGAGTTCCTTGGGCTCTGGGGCCAACGTCCTGACTTTC. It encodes CAISERRTSGSSLGSGANVLTF.

CDR3 residues: CATSRALGQGYGYTF. CDR3 in DNA: TGTGCCACCAGCAGAGCTTTGGGACAGGGTTATGGCTACACCTTC. This chain links TRBV15 with TRBJ1-2, with 9 positions matching TRBD1. J was trimmed by 5 bases and V by 1 base; bases with no gene match: 5. Germline values: CDR1 LNHNV, CDR2 YYDKDF (reference sequence). The CDR3 contains 15 residues.

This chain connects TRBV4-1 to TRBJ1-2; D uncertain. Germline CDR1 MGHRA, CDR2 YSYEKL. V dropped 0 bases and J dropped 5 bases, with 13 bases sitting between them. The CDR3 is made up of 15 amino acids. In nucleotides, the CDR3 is TGCGCCAGCAGCCAAGATTTGGAAAAAGGGTATGGCTACACCTTC. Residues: CASSQDLEKGYGYTF.

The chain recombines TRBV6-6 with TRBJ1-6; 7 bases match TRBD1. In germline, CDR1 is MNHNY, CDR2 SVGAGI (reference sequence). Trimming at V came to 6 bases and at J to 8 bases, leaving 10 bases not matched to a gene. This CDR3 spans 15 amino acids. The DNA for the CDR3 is TGTGCCAGCAGCAAGGGACAGAGTATGGATTCACCCCTCCACTTT. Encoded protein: CASSKGQSMDSPLHF.